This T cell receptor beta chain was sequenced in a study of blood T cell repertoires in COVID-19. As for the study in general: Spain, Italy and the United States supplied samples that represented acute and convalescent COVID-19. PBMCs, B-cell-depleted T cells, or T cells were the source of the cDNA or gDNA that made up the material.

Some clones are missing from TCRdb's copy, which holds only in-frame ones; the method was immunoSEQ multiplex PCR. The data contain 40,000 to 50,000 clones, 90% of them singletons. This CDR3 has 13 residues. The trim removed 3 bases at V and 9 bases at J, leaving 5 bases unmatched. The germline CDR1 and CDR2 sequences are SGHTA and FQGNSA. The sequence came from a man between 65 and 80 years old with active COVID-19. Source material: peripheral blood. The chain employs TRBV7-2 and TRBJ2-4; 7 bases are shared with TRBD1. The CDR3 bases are TGTGCCAGCAGCTTCACCGGGACAGTCATTCAGTACTTC. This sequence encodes CASSFTGTVIQYF.